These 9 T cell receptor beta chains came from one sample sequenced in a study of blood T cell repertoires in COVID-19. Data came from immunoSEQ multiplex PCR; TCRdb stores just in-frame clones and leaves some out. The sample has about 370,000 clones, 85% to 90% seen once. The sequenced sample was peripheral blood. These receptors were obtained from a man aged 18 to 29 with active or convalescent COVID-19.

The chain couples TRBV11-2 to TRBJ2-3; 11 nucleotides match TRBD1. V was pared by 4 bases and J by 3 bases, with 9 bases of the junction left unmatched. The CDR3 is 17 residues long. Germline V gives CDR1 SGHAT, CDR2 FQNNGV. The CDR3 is CASSYTPDRGRTDTQYF. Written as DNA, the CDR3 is TGTGCCAGCAGCTACACCCCGGACAGGGGGCGAACAGATACGCAGTATTTT.

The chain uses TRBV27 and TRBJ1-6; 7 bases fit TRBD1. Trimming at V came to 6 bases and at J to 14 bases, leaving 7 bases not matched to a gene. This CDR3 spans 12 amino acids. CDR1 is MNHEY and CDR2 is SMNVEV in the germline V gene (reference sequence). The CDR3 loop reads CASSFGTASLHF. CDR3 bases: TGTGCCAGCAGCTTTGGGACAGCATCCCTCCACTTT.

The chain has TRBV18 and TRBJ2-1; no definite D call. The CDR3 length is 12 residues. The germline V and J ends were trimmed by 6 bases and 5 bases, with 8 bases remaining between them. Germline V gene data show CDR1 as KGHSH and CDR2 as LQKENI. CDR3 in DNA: TGTGCCAGCTCCGTATATAACAATGAGCAGTTCTTC. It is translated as CASSVYNNEQFF.

This chain's CDR3 is CASSQQQGWKLFF. The CDR3 DNA reads TGTGCCAGCAGTCAACAACAGGGTTGGAAGCTGTTTTTT. The rearrangement links TRBV7-2 to TRBJ2-2, with D possibly being TRBD1 (6 bases). Germline V lookup: CDR1 SGHTA, CDR2 FQGNSA. CDR3 length: 13 residues. V was clipped by 6 bases and J by 12 bases, with 17 bases between them. The whole variable domain, filled in from reference TRBV7-2 and TRBJ2-2, reads GAGVSQSPSNKVTEKGKDVELRCDPISGHTALYWYRQSLGQGLEFLIYFQGNSAPDKSGLPSDRFSAERTGGSVSTLTIQRTQQEDSAVYLCASSQQQGWKLFFGEGSRLTVL.

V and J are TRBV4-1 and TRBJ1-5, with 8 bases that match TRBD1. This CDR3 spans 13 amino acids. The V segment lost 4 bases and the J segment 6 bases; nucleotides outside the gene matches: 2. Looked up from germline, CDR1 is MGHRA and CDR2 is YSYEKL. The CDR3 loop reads CASSLDRGQPQHF. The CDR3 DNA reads TGCGCCAGCAGCCTCGACAGGGGTCAGCCCCAGCATTTT.

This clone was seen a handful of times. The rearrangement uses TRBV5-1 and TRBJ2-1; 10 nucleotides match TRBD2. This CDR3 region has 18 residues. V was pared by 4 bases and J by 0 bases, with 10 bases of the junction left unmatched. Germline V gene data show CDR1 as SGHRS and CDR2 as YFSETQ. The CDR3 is CASSLGLAFRPSYNEQFF. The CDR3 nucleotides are TGCGCCAGCAGCCTGGGACTAGCGTTTCGCCCCTCCTACAATGAGCAGTTCTTC.

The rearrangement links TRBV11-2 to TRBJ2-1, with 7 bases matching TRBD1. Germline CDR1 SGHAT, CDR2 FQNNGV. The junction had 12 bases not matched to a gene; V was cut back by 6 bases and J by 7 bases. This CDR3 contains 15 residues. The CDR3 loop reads CASSLTETGTNEQFF. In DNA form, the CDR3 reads TGTGCCAGCAGTCTCACCGAGACAGGGACGAATGAGCAGTTCTTC.

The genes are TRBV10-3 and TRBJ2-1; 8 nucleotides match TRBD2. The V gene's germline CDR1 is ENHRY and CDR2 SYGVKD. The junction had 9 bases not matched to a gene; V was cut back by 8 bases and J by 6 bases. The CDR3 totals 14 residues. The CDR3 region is CAISTSEKGNEQFF. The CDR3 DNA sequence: TGTGCCATCTCGACTAGCGAGAAGGGCAATGAGCAGTTCTTC.

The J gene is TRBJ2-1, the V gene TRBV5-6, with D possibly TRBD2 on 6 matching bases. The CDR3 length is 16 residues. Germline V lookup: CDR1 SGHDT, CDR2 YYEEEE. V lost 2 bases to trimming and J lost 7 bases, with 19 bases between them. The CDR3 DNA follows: TGTGCCAGCAGCTTAATGGGTCGGGCAGGGAGGAATGAGCAGTTCTTC. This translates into CASSLMGRAGRNEQFF.